This T cell receptor (beta chain) is from a study of T cells in Graves' hyperthyroidism and ophthalmopathy. Study-wide points: Most clonotypes expanded in the thyroid (above 0.001) were also present in blood.

For this clonotype: Its antigen is as yet unknown.

CDR3 length: 13 residues. V shed 4 bases and J 4 bases; nucleotides not matched to a gene: 4. In germline, CDR1 is SGHAT, CDR2 FQNNGV. RNA transcripts gave rise to amplified TCR beta CDR3 regions. Using the HTBI primer set, a first-round RT-PCR was run on the TCR CDR3. TCRdb called the multiplex PCR reads again in MiXCR, with one record for every CDR3 protein. This sample yields approximately 590,000 distinct CDR3 sequences, of which more than 15% are seen a single time; around 7.5% belongs to the top ten. Any patient presenting with uncontrolled infection, other autoimmune disease, pregnancy or lactation was left out. Orbital computed tomography, thyroid ultrasound, serum thyroxine and TRAb, and clinical symptoms together informed the diagnoses.

This clonotype originated in a woman aged 25 to 45 with Graves' hyperthyroidism. This sequence joins TRBV11-2 and TRBJ2-7; 7 bases align to TRBD1. Material: blood. The CDR3 nucleotides are TGTGCCAGCAGCTCATCGACAGGGTACGAGCAGTACTTC. It encodes CASSSSTGYEQYF. The entire variable domain, with the rest obtained from reference TRBV11-2 and TRBJ2-7, is as follows: EAGVAQSPRYKIIEKRQSVAFWCNPISGHATLYWYQQILGQGPKLLIQFQNNGVVDDSQLPKDRFSAERLKGVDSTLKIQPAKLEDSAVYLCASSSSTGYEQYFGPGTRLTVT.